This record covers a single TCR beta chain. From the germline J gene comes the end of the CDR3, since the read stops 3 residues before it. This sample was included in a study of Tregs in tolerant kidney transplant recipients. The nonmyeloablative bone marrow transplants came from related graft donors, with transient mixed chimerism. Method: immunoSEQ multiplex PCR; TCRdb's copy keeps in-frame clones and lacks some. The sample table includes approximately 30,000 clones. The CDR3 has 17 residues. V lost 0 bases to trimming and J lost 2 bases; unmatched junction nucleotides: 4. Germline lookup yields CDR1 SGHRS and CDR2 YFSETQ.

The TCR sequence derives from a human patient who received a combined kidney and bone marrow transplant. A share of the T cells may be of graft donor origin. Sequencing was performed on CD4+ T cells from blood (PBMCs), taken 24 months after the transplant. V is TRBV5-1 and J is TRBJ2-2, with 10 positions matching TRBD2. The CDR3 sequence: CASSLGTSGSNTGELFF. The DNA read from the CDR3 is TGCGCCAGCAGCTTGGGGACTAGCGGATCAAACACCGGGGAG.